This T cell receptor (beta chain) was documented in a study of blood T cell repertoires in COVID-19. Assay used: immunoSEQ multiplex PCR; TCRdb lists only in-frame clones, some missing. The sample yields about 65,000 clones, about 81% seen once. The CDR3 is made up of 13 amino acids. Germline V gene sequence: CDR1 SGHTA, CDR2 FQGTGA. Trimming removed 0 bases from V and 6 bases from J, with 9 bases in between. The receptor's source is a man aged 80 or over with acute or convalescent COVID-19. The chain has TRBV7-3 and TRBJ2-7; no firm D call. The material sequenced was peripheral blood. The CDR3 region has the DNA TGTGCCAGCAGCTTAACCCGGTCGGGCGAGCAGTACTTC. It codes for CASSLTRSGEQYF.